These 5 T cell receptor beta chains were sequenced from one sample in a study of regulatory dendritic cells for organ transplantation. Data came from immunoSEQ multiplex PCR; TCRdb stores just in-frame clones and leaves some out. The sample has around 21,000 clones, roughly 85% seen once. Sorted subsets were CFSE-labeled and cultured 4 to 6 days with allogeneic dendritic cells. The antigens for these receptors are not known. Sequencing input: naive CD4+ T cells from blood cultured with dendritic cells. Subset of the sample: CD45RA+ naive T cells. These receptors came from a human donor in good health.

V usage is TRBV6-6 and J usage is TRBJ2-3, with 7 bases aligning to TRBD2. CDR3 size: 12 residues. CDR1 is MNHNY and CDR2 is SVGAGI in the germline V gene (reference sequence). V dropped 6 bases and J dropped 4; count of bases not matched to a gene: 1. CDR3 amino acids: CASRGGADTQYF. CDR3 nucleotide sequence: TGTGCCAGCAGGGGGGGGGCAGATACGCAGTATTTT.

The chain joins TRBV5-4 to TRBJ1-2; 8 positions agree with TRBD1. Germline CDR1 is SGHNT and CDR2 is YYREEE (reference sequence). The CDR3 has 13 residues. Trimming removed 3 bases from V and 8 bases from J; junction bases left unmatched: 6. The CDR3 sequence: CASSSDRDRGYTF. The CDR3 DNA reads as TGTGCCAGCAGCTCGGACAGGGATAGGGGCTACACCTTC.

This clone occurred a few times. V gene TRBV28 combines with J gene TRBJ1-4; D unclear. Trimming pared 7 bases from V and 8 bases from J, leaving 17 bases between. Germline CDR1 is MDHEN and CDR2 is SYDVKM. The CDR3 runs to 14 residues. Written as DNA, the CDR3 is TGTGCCAGCAAGGCGGACCCCTCGAGAGAAAAACTGTTTTTT. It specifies CASKADPSREKLFF.

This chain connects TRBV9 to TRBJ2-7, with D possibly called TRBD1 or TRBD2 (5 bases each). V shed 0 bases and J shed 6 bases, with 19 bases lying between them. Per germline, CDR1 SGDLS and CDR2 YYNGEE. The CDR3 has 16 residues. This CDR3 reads CASSVAPGRENAEQYF. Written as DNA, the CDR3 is TGTGCCAGCAGCGTAGCTCCCGGCAGGGAGAACGCCGAGCAGTACTTC.

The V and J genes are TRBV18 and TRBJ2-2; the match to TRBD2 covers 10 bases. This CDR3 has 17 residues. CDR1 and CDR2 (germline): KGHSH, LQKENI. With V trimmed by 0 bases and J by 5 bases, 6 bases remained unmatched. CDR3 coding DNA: TGTGCCAGCTCACCACCGGGGCTAGCGGGAGTGACCGGGGAGCTGTTTTTT. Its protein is CASSPPGLAGVTGELFF.